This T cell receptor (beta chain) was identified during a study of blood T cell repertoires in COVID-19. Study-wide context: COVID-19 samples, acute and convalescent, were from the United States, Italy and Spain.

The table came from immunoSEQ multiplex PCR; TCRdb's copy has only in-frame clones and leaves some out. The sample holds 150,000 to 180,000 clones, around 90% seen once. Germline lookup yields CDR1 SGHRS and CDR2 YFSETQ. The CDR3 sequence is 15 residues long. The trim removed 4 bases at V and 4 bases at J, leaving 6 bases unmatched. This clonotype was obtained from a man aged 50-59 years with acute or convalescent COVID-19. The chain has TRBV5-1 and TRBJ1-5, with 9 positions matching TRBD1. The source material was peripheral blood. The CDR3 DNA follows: TGCGCCAGCAGCGCCTCCGGGACAGGGAATCAGCCCCAGCATTTT. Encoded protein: CASSASGTGNQPQHF. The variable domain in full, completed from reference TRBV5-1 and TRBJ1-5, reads KAGVTQTPRYLIKTRGQQVTLSCSPISGHRSVSWYQQTPGQGLQFLFEYFSETQRNKGNFPGRFSGRQFSNSRSEMNVSTLELGDSALYLCASSASGTGNQPQHFGDGTRLSIL.